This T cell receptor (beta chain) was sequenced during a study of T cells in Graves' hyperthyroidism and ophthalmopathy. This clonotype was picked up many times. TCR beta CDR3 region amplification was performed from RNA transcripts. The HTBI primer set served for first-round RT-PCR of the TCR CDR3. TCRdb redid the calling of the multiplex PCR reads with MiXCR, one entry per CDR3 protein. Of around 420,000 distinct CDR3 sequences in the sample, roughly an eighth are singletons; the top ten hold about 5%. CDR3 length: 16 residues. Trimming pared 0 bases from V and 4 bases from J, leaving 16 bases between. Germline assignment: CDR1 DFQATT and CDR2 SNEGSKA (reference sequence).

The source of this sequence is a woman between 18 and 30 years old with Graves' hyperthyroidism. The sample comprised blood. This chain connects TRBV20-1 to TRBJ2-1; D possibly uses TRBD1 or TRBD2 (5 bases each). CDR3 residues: CSARDPWDLLYNEQFF. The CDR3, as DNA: TGCAGTGCTAGAGACCCATGGGACCTACTTTACAATGAGCAGTTCTTC.